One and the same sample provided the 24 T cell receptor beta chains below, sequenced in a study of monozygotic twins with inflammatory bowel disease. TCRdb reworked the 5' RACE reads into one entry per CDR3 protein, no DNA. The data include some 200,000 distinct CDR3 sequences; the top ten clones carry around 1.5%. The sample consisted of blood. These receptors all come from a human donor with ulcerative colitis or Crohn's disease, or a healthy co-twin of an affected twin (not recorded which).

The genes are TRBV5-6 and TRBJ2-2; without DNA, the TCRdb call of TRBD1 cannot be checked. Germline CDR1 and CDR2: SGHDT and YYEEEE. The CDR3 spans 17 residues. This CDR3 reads CASSLMTTASNTGELFF.

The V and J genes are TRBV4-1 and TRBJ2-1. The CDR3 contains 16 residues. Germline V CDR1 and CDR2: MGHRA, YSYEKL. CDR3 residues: CASSQDWVGQLNEQFF.

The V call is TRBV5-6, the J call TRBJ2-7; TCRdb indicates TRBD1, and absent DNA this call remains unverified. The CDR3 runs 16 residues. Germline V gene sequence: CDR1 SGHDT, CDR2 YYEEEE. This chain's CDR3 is CASSPLQGVDLGEQYF.

The chain's CDR3 is CASGGGSGEGREQFF. This rearrangement joins TRBV6-1 to TRBJ2-1; no DNA is available, so the TRBD2 call from TCRdb remains unchecked. The CDR3 is 15 amino acids. The germline V gene has CDR1 MNHNS and CDR2 SASEGT.

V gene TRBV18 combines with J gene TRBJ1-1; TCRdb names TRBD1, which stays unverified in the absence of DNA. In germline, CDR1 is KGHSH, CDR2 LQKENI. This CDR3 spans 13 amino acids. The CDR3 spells CASSLQGAGEAFF.

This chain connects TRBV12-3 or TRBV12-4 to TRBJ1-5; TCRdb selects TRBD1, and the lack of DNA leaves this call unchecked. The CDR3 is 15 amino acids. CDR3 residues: CASSLSGTNNQPQHF.

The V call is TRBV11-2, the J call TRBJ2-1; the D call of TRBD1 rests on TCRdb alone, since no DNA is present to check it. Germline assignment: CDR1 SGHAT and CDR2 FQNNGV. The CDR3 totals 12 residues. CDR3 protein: CASSPNPGIQFF.

The CDR3 sequence is CSARDIQGGNSPLHF. This chain links TRBV20-1 with TRBJ1-6; TCRdb's D gene call, TRBD1, goes unchecked for lack of DNA. Germline loops: CDR1 DFQATT, CDR2 SNEGSKA (reference sequence). There are 15 residues in the CDR3.

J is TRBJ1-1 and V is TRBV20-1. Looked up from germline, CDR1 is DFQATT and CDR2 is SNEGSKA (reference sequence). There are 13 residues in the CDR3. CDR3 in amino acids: CSASSNRGTEAFF.

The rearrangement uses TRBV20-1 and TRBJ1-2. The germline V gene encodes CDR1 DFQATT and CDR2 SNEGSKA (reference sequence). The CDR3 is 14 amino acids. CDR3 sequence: CSATAQGGSTGYTF.

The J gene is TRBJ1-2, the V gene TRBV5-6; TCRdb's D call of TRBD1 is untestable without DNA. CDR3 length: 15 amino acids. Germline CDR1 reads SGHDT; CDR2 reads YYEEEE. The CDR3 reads CASSLGTALIYGYTF.

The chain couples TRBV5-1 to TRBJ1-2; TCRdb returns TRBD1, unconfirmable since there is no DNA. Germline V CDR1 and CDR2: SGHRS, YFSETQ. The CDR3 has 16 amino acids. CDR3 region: CASSFGLGGLDYGYTF.

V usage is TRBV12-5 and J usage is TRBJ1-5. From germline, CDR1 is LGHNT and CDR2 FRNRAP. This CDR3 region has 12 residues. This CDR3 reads CASGGNREPQHF.

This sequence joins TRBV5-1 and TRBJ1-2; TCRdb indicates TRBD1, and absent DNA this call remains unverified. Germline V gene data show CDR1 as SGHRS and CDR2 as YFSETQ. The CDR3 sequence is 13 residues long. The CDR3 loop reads CASSTNREWGYTF.

The CDR3 here is CATSRGRAGGEKLFF. This rearrangement joins TRBV15 to TRBJ1-4. This CDR3 has 15 residues. Germline CDR1 is LNHNV and CDR2 is YYDKDF (reference sequence).

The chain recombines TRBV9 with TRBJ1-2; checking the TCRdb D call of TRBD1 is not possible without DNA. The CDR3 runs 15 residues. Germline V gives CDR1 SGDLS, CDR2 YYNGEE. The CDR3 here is CASSVGPGGDYGYTF.

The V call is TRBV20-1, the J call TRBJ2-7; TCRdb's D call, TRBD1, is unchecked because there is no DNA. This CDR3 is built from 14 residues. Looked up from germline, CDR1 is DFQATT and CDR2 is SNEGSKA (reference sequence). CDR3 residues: CSASTPGQTYEQYF.

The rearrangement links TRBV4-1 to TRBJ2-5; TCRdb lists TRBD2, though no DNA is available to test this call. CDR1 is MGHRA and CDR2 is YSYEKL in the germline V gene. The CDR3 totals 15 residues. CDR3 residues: CASSPGTSAGETQYF.

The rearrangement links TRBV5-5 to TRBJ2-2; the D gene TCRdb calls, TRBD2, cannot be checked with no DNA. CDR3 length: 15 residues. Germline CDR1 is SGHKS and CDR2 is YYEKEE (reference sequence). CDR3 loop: CASSPSVLRTGELFF.

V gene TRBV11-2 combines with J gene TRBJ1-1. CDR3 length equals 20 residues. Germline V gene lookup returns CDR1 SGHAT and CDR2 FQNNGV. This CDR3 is CASSSGLPEGGFKGNTEAFF.

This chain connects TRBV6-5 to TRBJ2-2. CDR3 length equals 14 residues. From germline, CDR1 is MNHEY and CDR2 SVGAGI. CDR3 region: CASSYDWNTGELFF.

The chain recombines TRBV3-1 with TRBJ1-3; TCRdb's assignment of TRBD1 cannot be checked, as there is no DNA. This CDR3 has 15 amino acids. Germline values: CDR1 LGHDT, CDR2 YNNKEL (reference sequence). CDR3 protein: CASSQDPGTGNTIYF.

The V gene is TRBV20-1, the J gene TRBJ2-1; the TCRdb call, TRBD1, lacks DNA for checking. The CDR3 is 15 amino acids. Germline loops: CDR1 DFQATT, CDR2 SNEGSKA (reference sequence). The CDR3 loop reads CSALSPGQGVNKQFF.

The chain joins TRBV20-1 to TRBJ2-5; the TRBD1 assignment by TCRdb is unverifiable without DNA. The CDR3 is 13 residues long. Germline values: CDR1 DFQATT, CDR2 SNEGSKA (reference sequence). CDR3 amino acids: CSARWDVVSTQYF.